This TCR beta chain was observed in a study of regulatory T cells in long-lasting Graves disease. Per the germline V gene, CDR1 is SNHLY and CDR2 is FYNNEI. The CDR3 totals 15 residues. The germline V and J ends were trimmed by 6 bases and 4 bases, with 18 bases remaining between them. In building TCR beta libraries, iRepertoire HTBI primers were used together with Arm-PCR of CDR3 regions. TCRdb called the multiplex PCR reads again in MiXCR, with one record for every CDR3 protein. The table includes a few hundred thousand distinct CDR3 sequences, roughly 13% detected once. Time point noted: newly diagnosed GD, antithyroid drugs for less than 3 months. Extracted PBMC RNA gave rise to the TCR library. This clonotype was picked up many times. The same data also went into a second study, on T cells in Graves' hyperthyroidism and ophthalmopathy.

The input for sequencing was peripheral blood mononuclear cells (PBMCs), taken at new diagnosis, from a patient treated with antithyroid drugs. This sequence originates from a man in his thirties or forties with Graves disease. The rearrangement joins TRBV2 to TRBJ1-2, with a weak D call TRBD1 (5 bases). CDR3 sequence reads: CASRPSGAGGYGYTF. As DNA, the CDR3 is TGTGCCAGCAGGCCGTCTGGGGCGGGAGGCTATGGCTACACCTTC.